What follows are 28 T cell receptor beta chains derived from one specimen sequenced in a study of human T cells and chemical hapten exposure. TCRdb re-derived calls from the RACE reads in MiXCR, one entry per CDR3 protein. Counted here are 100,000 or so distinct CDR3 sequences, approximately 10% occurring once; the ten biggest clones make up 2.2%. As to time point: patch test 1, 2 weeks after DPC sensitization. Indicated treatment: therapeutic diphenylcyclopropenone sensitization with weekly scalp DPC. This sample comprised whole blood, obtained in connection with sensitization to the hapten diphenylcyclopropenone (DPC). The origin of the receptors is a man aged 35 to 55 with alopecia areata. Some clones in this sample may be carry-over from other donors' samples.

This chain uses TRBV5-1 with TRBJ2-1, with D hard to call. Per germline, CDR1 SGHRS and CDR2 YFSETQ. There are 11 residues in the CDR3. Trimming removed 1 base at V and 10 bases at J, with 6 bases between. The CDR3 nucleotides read TGCGCCAGCAGCTTGAGGACGGAGCAGTTCTTC. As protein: CASSLRTEQFF.

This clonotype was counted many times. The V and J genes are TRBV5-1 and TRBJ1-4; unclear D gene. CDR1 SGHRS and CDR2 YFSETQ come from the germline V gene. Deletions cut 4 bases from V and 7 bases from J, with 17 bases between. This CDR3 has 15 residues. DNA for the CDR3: TGCGCCAGCAGCAAGGACGTGGCTGAGGGTGAAAAACTGTTTTTT. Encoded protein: CASSKDVAEGEKLFF.

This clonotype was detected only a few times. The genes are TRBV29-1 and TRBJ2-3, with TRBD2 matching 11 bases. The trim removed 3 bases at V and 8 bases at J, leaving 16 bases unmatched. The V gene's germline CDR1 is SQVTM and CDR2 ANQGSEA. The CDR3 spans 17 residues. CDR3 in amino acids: CSVDASGTSGRGGTQYF. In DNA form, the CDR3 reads TGCAGCGTTGATGCGTCCGGTACTAGCGGGAGAGGAGGTACGCAGTATTTT.

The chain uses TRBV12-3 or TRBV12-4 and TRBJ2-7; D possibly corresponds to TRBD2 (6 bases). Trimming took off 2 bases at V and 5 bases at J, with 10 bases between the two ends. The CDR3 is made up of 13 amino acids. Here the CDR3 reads CASSLPGSDEQYF. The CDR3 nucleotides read TGTGCCAGCAGTTTACCCGGGAGTGACGAGCAGTACTTC.

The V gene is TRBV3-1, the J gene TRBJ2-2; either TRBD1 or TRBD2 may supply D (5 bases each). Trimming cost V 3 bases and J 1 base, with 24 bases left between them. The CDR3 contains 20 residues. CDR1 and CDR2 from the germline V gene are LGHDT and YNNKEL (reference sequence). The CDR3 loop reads CASSQYFLVGTLENTGELFF. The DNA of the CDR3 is TGTGCCAGCAGCCAGTATTTTCTGGTTGGGACCCTAGAGAACACCGGGGAGCTGTTTTTT.

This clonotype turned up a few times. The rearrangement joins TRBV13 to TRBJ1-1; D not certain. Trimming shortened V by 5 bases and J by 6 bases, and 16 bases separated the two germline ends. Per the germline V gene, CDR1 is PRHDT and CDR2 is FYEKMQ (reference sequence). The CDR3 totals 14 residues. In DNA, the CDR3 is TGTGCCAGCAGCCCCTGGATGGAGCGTGCTGAAGCTTTCTTT. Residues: CASSPWMERAEAFF.

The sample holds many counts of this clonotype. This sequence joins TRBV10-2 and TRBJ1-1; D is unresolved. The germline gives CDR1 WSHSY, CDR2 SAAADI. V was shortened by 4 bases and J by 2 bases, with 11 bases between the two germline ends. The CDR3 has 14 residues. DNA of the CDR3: TGCGCCAGCAGTGGTAGAGGGTTTAACACTGAAGCTTTCTTT. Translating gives CASSGRGFNTEAFF.

CDR3 DNA: TGTGCCAGCAGAAGAGTAGCGGGAGTAGGTTTCAATGAGCAGTTCTTC. It translates to CASRRVAGVGFNEQFF. The gene calls are TRBV6-5 and TRBJ2-1, with TRBD2 matching 9 bases. J gave up 6 bases and V 6 bases, and 12 bases lay outside the gene matches. CDR3 length: 16 residues. Per germline, CDR1 MNHEY and CDR2 SVGAGI.

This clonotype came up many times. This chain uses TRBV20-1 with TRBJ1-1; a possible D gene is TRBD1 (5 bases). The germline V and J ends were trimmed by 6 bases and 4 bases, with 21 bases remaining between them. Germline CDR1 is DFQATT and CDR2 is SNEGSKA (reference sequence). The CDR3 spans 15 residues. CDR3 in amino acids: CSAKRDSGWSTEAFF. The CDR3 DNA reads TGCAGTGCGAAGCGTGACAGTGGTTGGAGCACTGAAGCTTTCTTT.

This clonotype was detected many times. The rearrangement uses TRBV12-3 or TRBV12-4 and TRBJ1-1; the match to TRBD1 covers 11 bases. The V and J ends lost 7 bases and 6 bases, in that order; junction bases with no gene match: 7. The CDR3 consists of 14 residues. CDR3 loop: CASTRTGGASEAFF. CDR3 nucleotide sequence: TGTGCCAGCACCAGGACAGGGGGCGCATCTGAAGCTTTCTTT.

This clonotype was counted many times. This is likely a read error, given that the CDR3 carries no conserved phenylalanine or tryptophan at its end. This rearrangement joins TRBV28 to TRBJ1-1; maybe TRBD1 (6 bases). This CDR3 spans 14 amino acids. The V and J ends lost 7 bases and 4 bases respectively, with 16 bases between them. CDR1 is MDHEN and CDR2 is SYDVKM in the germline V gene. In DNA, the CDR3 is TGTGCCAGCACCCAAGCGGGGGGCAGCACTGAAGCTTTCTCT. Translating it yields CASTQAGGSTEAFS.

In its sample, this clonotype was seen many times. The chain's CDR3 is CAAKNRLGSTDTQYF. DNA for the CDR3: TGTGCCGCAAAAAACAGACTAGGAAGCACAGATACGCAGTATTTT. The chain joins TRBV2 to TRBJ2-3, with D tentatively TRBD2 (6 bases). The CDR3 spans 15 residues. Trimming shortened V by 11 bases and J by 0 bases, and 18 bases separated the two germline ends. CDR1 and CDR2 from the germline V gene are SNHLY and FYNNEI.

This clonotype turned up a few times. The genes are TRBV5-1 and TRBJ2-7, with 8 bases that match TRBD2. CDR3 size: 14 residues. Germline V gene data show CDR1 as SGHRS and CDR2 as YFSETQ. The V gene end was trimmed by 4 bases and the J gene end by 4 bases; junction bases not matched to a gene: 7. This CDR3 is CASSEAGGAYEQYF. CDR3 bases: TGCGCCAGCAGCGAGGCGGGAGGTGCGTACGAGCAGTACTTC.

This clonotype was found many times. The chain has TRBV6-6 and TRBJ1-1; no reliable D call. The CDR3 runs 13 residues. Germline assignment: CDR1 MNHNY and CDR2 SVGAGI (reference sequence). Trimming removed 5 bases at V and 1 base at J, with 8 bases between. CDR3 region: CASSPDQNTEAFF. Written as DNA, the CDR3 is TGTGCCAGCAGTCCAGACCAGAACACTGAAGCTTTCTTT.

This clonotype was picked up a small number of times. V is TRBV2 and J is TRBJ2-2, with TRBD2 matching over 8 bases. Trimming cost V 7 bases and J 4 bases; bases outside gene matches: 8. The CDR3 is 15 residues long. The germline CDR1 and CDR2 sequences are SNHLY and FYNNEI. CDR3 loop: CASNREGQGTGELFF. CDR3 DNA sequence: TGTGCCAGCAACCGGGAGGGCCAGGGCACCGGGGAGCTGTTTTTT.

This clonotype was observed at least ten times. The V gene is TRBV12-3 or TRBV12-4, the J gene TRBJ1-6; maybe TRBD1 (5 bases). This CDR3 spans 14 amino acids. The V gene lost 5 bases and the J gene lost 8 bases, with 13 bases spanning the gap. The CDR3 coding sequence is TGTGCCAGCAGTCCACGGGGCCAAGATTCACCCCTCCACTTT. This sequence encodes CASSPRGQDSPLHF.

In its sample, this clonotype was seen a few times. CDR3 amino acids: CASSQVPGTEAFF. CDR3 DNA sequence: TGTGCCAGCAGCCAAGTGCCGGGCACTGAAGCTTTCTTT. The J gene is TRBJ1-1, the V gene TRBV14; no clear D. The CDR3 has 13 residues. V was pared by 1 base and J by 4 bases, with 7 bases between. The germline CDR1 and CDR2 sequences are SGHDN and FVKESK.

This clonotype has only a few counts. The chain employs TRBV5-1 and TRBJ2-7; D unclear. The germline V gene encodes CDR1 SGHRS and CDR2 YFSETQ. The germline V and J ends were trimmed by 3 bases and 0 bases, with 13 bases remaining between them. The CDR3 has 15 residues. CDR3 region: CASSYDSGSSYEQYF. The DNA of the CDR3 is TGCGCCAGCAGCTACGACTCAGGTAGCTCCTACGAGCAGTACTTC.

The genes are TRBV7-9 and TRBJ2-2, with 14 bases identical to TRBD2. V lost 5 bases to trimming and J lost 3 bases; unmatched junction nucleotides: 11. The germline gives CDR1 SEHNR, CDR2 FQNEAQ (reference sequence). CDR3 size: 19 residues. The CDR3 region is CASSLQPGLAGEYTGELFF. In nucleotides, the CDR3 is TGTGCCAGCAGCCTACAGCCGGGACTAGCGGGAGAATACACCGGGGAGCTGTTTTTT.

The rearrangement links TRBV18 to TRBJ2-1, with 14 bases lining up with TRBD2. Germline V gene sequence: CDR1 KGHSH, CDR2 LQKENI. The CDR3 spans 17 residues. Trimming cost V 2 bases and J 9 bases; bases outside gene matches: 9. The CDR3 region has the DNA TGTGCCAGCTCACCAAGGACTAGCGGGAGGCTGAGGGGTGAGCAGTTCTTC. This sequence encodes CASSPRTSGRLRGEQFF.

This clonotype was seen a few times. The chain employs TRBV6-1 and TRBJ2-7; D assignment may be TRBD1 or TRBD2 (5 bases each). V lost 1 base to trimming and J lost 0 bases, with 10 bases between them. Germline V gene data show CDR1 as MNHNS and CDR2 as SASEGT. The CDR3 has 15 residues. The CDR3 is CASSEVPGRSYEQYV. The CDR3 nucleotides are TGTGCCAGCAGTGAAGTTCCGGGGCGCTCCTACGAGCAGTACGTC.

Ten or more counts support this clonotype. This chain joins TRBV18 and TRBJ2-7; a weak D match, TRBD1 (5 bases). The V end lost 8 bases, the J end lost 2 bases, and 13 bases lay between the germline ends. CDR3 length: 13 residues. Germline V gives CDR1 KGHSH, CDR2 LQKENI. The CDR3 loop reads CASQRQNTYEQYF. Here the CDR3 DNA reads TGTGCCAGCCAGAGACAGAATACCTACGAGCAGTACTTC.

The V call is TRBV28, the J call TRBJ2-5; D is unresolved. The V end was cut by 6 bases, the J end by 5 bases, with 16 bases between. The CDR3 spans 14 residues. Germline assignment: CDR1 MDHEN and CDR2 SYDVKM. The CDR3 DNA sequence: TGTGCCAGCAGCATAATGCCCGGGCAGGAGACCCAGTACTTC. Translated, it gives CASSIMPGQETQYF.

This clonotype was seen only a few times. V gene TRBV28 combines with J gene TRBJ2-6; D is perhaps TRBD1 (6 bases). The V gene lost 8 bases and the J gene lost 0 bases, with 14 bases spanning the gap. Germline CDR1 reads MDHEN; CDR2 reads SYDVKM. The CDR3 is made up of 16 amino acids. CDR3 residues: CASGWDTPSGANVLTF. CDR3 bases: TGTGCCAGCGGGTGGGACACCCCCTCTGGGGCCAACGTCCTGACTTTC. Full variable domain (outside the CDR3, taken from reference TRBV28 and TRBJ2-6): DVKVTQSSRYLVKRTGEKVFLECVQDMDHENMFWYRQDPGLGLRLIYFSYDVKMKEKGDIPEGYSVSREKKERFSLILESASTNQTSMYLCASGWDTPSGANVLTFGAGSRLTVL.

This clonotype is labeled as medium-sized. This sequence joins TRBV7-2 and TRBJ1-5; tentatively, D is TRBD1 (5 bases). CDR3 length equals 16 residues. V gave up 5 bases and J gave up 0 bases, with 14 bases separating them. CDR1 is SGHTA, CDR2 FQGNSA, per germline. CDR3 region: CASSRGRGYSNQPQHF. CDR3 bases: TGTGCCAGCAGCCGCGGGAGGGGATATAGCAATCAGCCCCAGCATTTT.

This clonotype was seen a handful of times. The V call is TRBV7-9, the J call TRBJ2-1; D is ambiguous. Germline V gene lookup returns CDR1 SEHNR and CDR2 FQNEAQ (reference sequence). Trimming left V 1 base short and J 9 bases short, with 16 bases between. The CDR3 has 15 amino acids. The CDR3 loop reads CASSLVASPRVEQFF. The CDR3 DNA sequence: TGTGCCAGCAGCTTAGTTGCTTCTCCTAGGGTTGAGCAGTTCTTC.

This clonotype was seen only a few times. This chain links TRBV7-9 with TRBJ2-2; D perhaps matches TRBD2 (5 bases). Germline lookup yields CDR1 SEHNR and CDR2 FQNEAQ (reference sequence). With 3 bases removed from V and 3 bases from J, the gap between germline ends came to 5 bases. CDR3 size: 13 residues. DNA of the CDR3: TGTGCCAGCAGCTTCGGGGACACCGGGGAGCTGTTTTTT. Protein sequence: CASSFGDTGELFF.

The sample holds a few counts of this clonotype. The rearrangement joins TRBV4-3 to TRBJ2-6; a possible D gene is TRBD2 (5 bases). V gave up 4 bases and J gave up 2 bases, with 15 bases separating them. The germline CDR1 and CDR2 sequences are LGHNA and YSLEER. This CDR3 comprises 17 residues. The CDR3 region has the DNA TGCGCCAGCAGCCTTTCGGAAGGAGGAACTGGGGCCAACGTCCTGACTTTC. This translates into CASSLSEGGTGANVLTF.